Following are 8 T cell receptor beta chains from one sample sequenced in a study of cytomegalovirus exposure and HLA in healthy donors. The PCR ran on 60 Vbeta and 13 Jbeta primers. The data were produced by immunoSEQ multiplex PCR, yet TCRdb's version contains in-frame clones alone and is incomplete. The sample totals under 95,000 clones; its top ten clones hold 3% to 4.5%. The sequenced sample was PBMCs. These receptors were taken from a man in his late teens or twenties in good health and CMV-seropositive.

This chain connects TRBV4-1 to TRBJ2-3, with 10 nucleotides matching TRBD2. With V trimmed by 0 bases and J by 1 base, 7 bases remained unmatched. This CDR3 spans 18 amino acids. CDR1 is MGHRA and CDR2 is YSYEKL in the germline V gene. DNA for the CDR3: TGCGCCAGCAGCCAAGATCCGGAGCTAGCGGGGGGCACAGATACGCAGTATTTT. This gives the protein CASSQDPELAGGTDTQYF.

The genes are TRBV2 and TRBJ2-1, with 7 bases identical to TRBD2. This CDR3 has 16 residues. CDR1 and CDR2 from the germline V gene are SNHLY and FYNNEI. V lost 4 bases, J lost 0 bases, and 6 bases stayed unmatched. In DNA, the CDR3 is TGTGCCAGCAGTGGGGGGGGTACGCCCTCCTACAATGAGCAGTTCTTC. The encoded protein is CASSGGGTPSYNEQFF.

In the case of this clone: The junction differs from germline at one of its ends, possibly a read error. This rearrangement joins TRBV6-5 to TRBJ2-7, with D perhaps matching TRBD1 (5 bases). The CDR3 loop spans 15 amino acids. Germline lookup yields CDR1 MNHEY and CDR2 SVGAGI. CDR3 in amino acids: CASSYGAEASSEQYF. CDR3 bases: TGTGCCAGCAGTTACGGGGCTGAGGCATCCTCCGAGCAGTACTTC.

This chain connects TRBV4-1 to TRBJ2-6, with a tentative D call TRBD2 (6 bases). Looked up from germline, CDR1 is MGHRA and CDR2 is YSYEKL. The CDR3 totals 15 residues. The V and J ends lost 7 bases and 3 bases respectively, with 13 bases between them. CDR3 amino acids: CASTTRGGGANVLTF. CDR3 DNA: TGCGCCAGCACCACGAGGGGAGGTGGGGCCAACGTCCTGACTTTC.

The CDR3: CASSNRDSEHEAFF. As DNA, the CDR3 is TGTGCCAGTAGTAACCGGGACAGCGAACATGAAGCTTTCTTT. The V gene is TRBV19, the J gene TRBJ1-1, with 7 bases aligning to TRBD1. Per germline, CDR1 LNHDA and CDR2 SQIVND (reference sequence). Germline trimming cut 4 bases from V and 7 bases from J; bases unmatched to any gene: 9. The CDR3 runs 14 residues. Complete variable domain (other parts from reference TRBV19 and TRBJ1-1): DGGITQSPKYLFRKEGQNVTLSCEQNLNHDAMYWYRQDPGQGLRLIYYSQIVNDFQKGDIAEGYSVSREKKESFPLTVTSAQKNPTAFYLCASSNRDSEHEAFFGQGTRLTVV.

This chain uses TRBV7-2 with TRBJ2-5; a possible D gene is TRBD1 (8 bases). This CDR3 has 15 amino acids. Germline assignment: CDR1 SGHTA and CDR2 FQGNSA. V lost 4 bases and J lost 4, with 16 bases in between. CDR3 in DNA: TGTGCCAGCAGCTACAGACAGGGGAGGGTAGAGACCCAGTACTTC. It is translated as CASSYRQGRVETQYF.

The J gene is TRBJ2-1, the V gene TRBV12-2; TRBD1 is the table's D call, not checked against the DNA. TRBV12-2 is a recognized pseudogene. The CDR3 extends over 15 amino acids. For the CDR3, the DNA is TGTGCAAGTCGCCCACCGTCCGGGACAGGGTGTGAGCAGTTCTTC. Protein product: CASRPPSGTGCEQFF.

The J gene is TRBJ2-1, the V gene TRBV11-2, with D possibly matching TRBD2 (6 bases). V gave up 0 bases and J gave up 15 bases, with 12 bases separating them. The CDR3 covers 12 residues. CDR1 SGHAT and CDR2 FQNNGV come from the germline V gene. CDR3 sequence: CASSLERGTPFF. As DNA, the CDR3 is TGTGCCAGCAGCTTAGAACGCGGGACTCCGTTCTTC. The full variable domain, its missing parts supplied by reference TRBV11-2 and TRBJ2-1, is EAGVAQSPRYKIIEKRQSVAFWCNPISGHATLYWYQQILGQGPKLLIQFQNNGVVDDSQLPKDRFSAERLKGVDSTLKIQPAKLEDSAVYLCASSLERGTPFFGPGTRLTVL.